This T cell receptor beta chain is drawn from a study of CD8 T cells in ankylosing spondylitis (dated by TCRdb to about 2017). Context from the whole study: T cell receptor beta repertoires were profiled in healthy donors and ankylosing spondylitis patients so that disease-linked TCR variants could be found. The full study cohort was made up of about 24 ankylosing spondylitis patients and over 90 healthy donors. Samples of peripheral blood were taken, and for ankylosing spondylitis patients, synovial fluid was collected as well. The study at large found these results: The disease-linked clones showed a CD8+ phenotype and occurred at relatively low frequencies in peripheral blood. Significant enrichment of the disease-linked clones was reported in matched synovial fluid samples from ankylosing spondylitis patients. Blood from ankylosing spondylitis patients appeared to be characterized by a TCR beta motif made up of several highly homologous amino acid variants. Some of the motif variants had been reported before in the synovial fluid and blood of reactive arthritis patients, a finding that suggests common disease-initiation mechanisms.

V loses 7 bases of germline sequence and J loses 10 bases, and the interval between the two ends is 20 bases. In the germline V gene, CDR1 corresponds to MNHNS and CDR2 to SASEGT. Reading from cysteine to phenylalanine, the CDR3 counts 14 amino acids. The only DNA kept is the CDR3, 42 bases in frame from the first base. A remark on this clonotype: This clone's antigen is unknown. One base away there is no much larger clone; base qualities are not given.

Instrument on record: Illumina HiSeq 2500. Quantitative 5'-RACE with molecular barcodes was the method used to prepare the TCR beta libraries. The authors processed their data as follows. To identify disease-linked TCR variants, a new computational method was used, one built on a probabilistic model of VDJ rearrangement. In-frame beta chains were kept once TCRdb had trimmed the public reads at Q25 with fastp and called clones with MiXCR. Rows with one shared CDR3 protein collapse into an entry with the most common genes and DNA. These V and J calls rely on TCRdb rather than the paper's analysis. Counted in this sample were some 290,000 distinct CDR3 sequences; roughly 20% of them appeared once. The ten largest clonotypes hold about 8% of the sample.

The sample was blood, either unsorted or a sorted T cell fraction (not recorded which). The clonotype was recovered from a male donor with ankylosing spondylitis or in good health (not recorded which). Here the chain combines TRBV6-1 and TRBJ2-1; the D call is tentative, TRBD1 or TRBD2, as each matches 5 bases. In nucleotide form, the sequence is TGTGCCAGCATCCTTTGGAGCAGGGACCACGAGCAGTTCTTC. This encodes CASILWSRDHEQFF.